This T cell receptor (beta chain) originates from a study of Tregs in tolerant kidney transplant recipients. Whole-study findings and limits: No direct test of biological reproducibility was done here.

This clone was seen a few times. Its specificity is unknown. Assay: immunoSEQ multiplex PCR; the TCRdb copy retains only in-frame clones and omits some. The data show about 240,000 clones, 80% to 85% seen once. Germline CDR1 is SGHRS and CDR2 is YFSETQ. Trimming stripped 0 bases from V and 6 bases from J, with 10 bases between. The CDR3 consists of 14 residues. Unstimulated regulatory T cells (CD4+CD25+CD127-), CD4+CD25- non-regulatory cells, CD4 and CD8 cells were FACS-sorted from thawed PBMCs. The TCR originated in a human donor in good health. The rearrangement uses TRBV5-1 and TRBJ2-1; D uncertain. Material for sequencing was CD4+ T cells from blood. CDR3 nucleotide sequence: TGCGCCAGCAGCTTGGTGCCGGGCAGCAATGAGCAGTTCTTC. As protein: CASSLVPGSNEQFF.